This TCR beta chain was recovered during a study of T cell responses to AZD1222 COVID-19 vaccine (dated by TCRdb to the early 2020s). Looking at the study overall: AZD1222 recipients whose second dose came at about 4 weeks and those whose second dose came at about 12 weeks were combined into one group, since spike-specific TCR depth and breadth did not differ between the two schedules. Trial participants were enrolled by age into subgroups of 18-55, 56-69 and 70-plus years, and 148, 28 and 57 TCR-sequenced participants, respectively, were included in these subgroups. TCR sequencing was performed for roughly 250 trial participants, of whom about 200 were given two doses of AZD1222 and 26 were given two doses of MenACWY control vaccine.

The CDR3 regions of human TCRbeta chains were analyzed by immunosequencing. Per the authors' processing: Repertoire TCRs were checked for matches against a reference library of SARS-CoV-2-specific TCRs that had been generated using the MIRA antigen-specificity platform. Breadth was defined as the fraction of unique TCRs that were SARS-CoV-2-associated, and depth was defined as the fraction of total T cells that were SARS-CoV-2-associated. Each spike-specific TCR was assigned to its reactive spike region and to a CD4 or CD8 class using the MIRA data. Log10-transformed breadth and depth values were compared by one-way ANOVA with Sidak's multiple comparisons tests. The clones in this table, taken by TCRdb from immuneACCESS, are in-frame only. Not every clone is retained; where verified, under half of the shortfall comes from an unresolved V gene, and the cause of the rest is unknown. V and J calls and clone size follow that table, whereas D and trimming were derived from the DNA. The sample yields about 150,000 clones; around 90% were counted once. The ten most abundant clones make up less than 3.5% of the sample.

As concerns this clone: Its antigen specificity is not known. The input lacks base qualities; no much larger clone sits a single base away.

What the study reported, not specific to this receptor: Because no day 14 peak-response samples were available, the repertoires could be characterized only after the peak T cell response. The 56-69-year group was small, and its depth increase did not reach significance, likely because of low power. Vaccine-associated CD4 TCRs spanned the whole spike protein, with dominant responses in regions 160-218 and 743-854. Conclusions about previously exposed vaccinees are limited because only 6 or 7 AZD1222 recipients were SARS-CoV-2 seropositive at baseline. Participants were mostly white British and included more females than males, and it was suggested by the authors that clonal diversity may have been underestimated. Reportedly, almost half of the unique spike-specific TCRs recognized epitopes lying outside the regions that are mutated in the B.1.351 and B.1.1.7 variants. After two AZD1222 doses, both the breadth and the depth of spike-specific TCRs were significantly higher than at day 0 and than in MenACWY recipients.

From the germline V gene (reference sequence), CDR1 is SGHAT and CDR2 is FQDESV. Including cysteine and phenylalanine, the CDR3 has 15 amino acids. Kept here is only the CDR3 DNA, which spans 45 bases and is read in frame from base 1. Trimming accounts for 6 bases at V and 6 bases at J, while the number of junction bases matched to no gene is 10. Interpreted using the paper, the time point label stands for: baseline before first vaccination. The vaccinee samples were drawn from two UK trials, COV001 and COV002, one of which was a single-blind randomized controlled phase 2/3 trial testing AZD1222 (ChAdOx1 nCoV-19) in healthy adults. Trial participant PBMC samples were collected at day 0 and day 28 after the second dose for TCRbeta chain sequencing.

The rearranged segments are TRBV11-1 and TRBJ2-4, and 8 bases in between align with TRBD1. The TCR was taken from an adult in good health. The material sequenced was peripheral blood, taken on day 0 of AZD1222 vaccination. The CDR3 here reads CASRPTADRGNIQYF. The base sequence is TGTGCCAGCAGACCCACCGCAGACAGGGGAAACATTCAGTACTTC.